Listed here are 11 T cell receptor beta chains from one sample, sequenced in a study of T cells in Graves' hyperthyroidism and ophthalmopathy. The investigators amplified TCR beta CDR3 regions from RNA transcripts. First-round RT-PCR targeting the TCR CDR3 was performed with the HTBI primer set. MiXCR, applied by TCRdb to the multiplex PCR reads, yields one record per CDR3 protein. This table holds some 180,000 distinct CDR3 sequences, about 17% found once. The material sequenced was blood. These receptor sequences come from a woman aged 50 to 65 with Graves' hyperthyroidism.

This clonotype was found many times. The V gene is TRBV20-1, the J gene TRBJ2-1; D is undetermined. V gave up 7 bases and J gave up 3 bases, with 13 bases separating them. This CDR3 is 13 amino acids long. CDR1 is DFQATT and CDR2 is SNEGSKA in the germline V gene (reference sequence). CDR3 sequence: CSVRNTDYNEQFF. The DNA of the CDR3 is TGCAGTGTTCGTAACACAGACTACAATGAGCAGTTCTTC.

This clonotype occurred many times. V is TRBV9 and J is TRBJ2-2; no definite D call. V lost 0 bases and J lost 1, with 1 base in between. Germline V gene data show CDR1 as SGDLS and CDR2 as YYNGEE. The CDR3 runs 13 residues. The CDR3 DNA sequence: TGTGCCAGCAGCGTAGGGAACACCGGGGAGCTGTTTTTT. Translating gives CASSVGNTGELFF.

This clonotype was detected many times. V gene TRBV15 combines with J gene TRBJ1-2, with D maybe TRBD1 (5 bases). CDR1 and CDR2 from the germline V gene are LNHNV and YYDKDF (reference sequence). With 5 bases removed from V and 3 bases from J, the gap between germline ends came to 16 bases. The CDR3 length is 15 residues. The CDR3 DNA reads as TGTGCCACCAGCCCGGGGAGGGGCGCGTACTATGGCTACACCTTC. It yields the protein CATSPGRGAYYGYTF.

This clonotype appeared many times. The V and J genes are TRBV7-3 and TRBJ2-3; 9 bases match TRBD1. V gave up 2 bases and J gave up 4 bases; unmatched junction bases: 4. Germline loops: CDR1 SGHTA, CDR2 FQGTGA. The CDR3 covers 15 residues. For the CDR3, the DNA is TGTGCCAGCAGCTTAGGCGGACAGGGGCCAGATACGCAGTATTTT. Its translation is CASSLGGQGPDTQYF.

This clonotype was counted between two and nine times. The chain employs TRBV4-3 and TRBJ2-7, with TRBD1 as a possible D gene (6 bases). The CDR3 contains 14 residues. Between the trimmed V and J ends, which lost 4 bases and 4 bases, there was a span of 14 bases. Germline V gene data show CDR1 as LGHNA and CDR2 as YSLEER. The CDR3 DNA is TGCGCCAGCAGCCCCTTCAAGGGGGAGTACGAGCAGTACTTC. This codes for CASSPFKGEYEQYF.

There are many counts of this clonotype. This chain uses TRBV20-1 with TRBJ2-5; perhaps TRBD2 as D (6 bases). V lost 2 bases to trimming and J lost 2 bases, with 15 bases between them. Germline CDR1 DFQATT, CDR2 SNEGSKA (reference sequence). The CDR3 runs 15 residues. CDR3 bases: TGCAGTGCTAGATTCGGCGGGACGCCACAAGAGACCCAGTACTTC. Protein product: CSARFGGTPQETQYF.

This clonotype was counted at least ten times. The chain joins TRBV27 to TRBJ2-6; D unclear. Germline V CDR1 and CDR2: MNHEY, SMNVEV (reference sequence). Trimming removed 6 bases from V and 0 bases from J, with 9 bases in between. This CDR3 has 15 amino acids. This CDR3 reads CASSQTRSGANVLTF. The CDR3 DNA reads TGTGCCAGCAGCCAGACTCGCTCTGGGGCCAACGTCCTGACTTTC.

This clonotype was observed at least ten times. The V gene is TRBV27, the J gene TRBJ1-1; tentative D call: TRBD1 (5 bases). The CDR3 is 14 amino acids. In germline, CDR1 is MNHEY, CDR2 SMNVEV (reference sequence). Trimming took 5 bases from V and 0 from J, leaving 10 bases between them. The CDR3 sequence is CASSTDSMNTEAFF. CDR3 bases: TGTGCCAGCAGTACCGACAGTATGAACACTGAAGCTTTCTTT.

The table lists this clonotype with many counts. The CDR3 region is CASSLEAVTVHYNEQFF. The CDR3 region has the DNA TGTGCCAGCTCACTGGAGGCCGTAACAGTCCATTACAATGAGCAGTTCTTC. V and J are TRBV18 and TRBJ2-1; D is possibly TRBD2 (5 bases). The CDR3 extends over 17 amino acids. Germline V gene lookup returns CDR1 KGHSH and CDR2 LQKENI. Between the trimmed V and J ends, which lost 4 bases and 4 bases, there was a span of 20 bases. Complete variable domain (other parts from reference TRBV18 and TRBJ2-1): NAGVMQNPRHLVRRRGQEARLRCSPMKGHSHVYWYRQLPEEGLKFMVYLQKENIIDESGMPKERFSAEFPKEGPSILRIQQVVRGDSAAYFCASSLEAVTVHYNEQFFGPGTRLTVL.

This clonotype came up many times. The genes are TRBV28 and TRBJ2-3; D perhaps matches TRBD2 (5 bases). From germline, CDR1 is MDHEN and CDR2 SYDVKM. This CDR3 region has 14 residues. V lost 4 bases, J lost 2 bases, and 10 bases lay in between. CDR3 sequence: CASSSRTSTDTQYF. In DNA form, the CDR3 reads TGTGCCAGCAGTTCCAGGACTTCCACAGATACGCAGTATTTT.

The sample holds many counts of this clonotype. This chain connects TRBV27 to TRBJ1-5; D is unclear. CDR1 is MNHEY and CDR2 is SMNVEV in the germline V gene (reference sequence). The CDR3 contains 12 residues. Trimming took 4 bases from V and 5 from J, leaving 6 bases between them. The CDR3 spells CASSSIDQPQHF. The CDR3 bases are TGTGCCAGCAGTTCCATCGATCAGCCCCAGCATTTT.